This is a list of T cell receptor beta chains from one sample in a study of blood T cells in healthy people across ages. TCRdb re-called the 5' RACE reads with MiXCR, one entry per CDR3 protein. The table includes roughly 1,000,000 distinct CDR3 sequences, roughly 24% detected once. The same data also went into a second study, on T cells of mothers and their children.

Sequencing used blood. Receptors originate from a girl aged 2-10 years in good health. The CDR3 runs from the conserved cysteine through the conserved F or W.

v_call cdr3_aa
TRBV11-2 CASSHRTGELFF
TRBV15 CATSSEAPQETQYF
TRBV19 CAVQWDTQYF
TRBV7-2 CASSADALETQYF
TRBV28 CASSQLAGELGRNEQFF
TRBV20-1 CSARPRGNGVKELFF
TRBV13 CASSRSGSVQETQYF
TRBV4-1 CASSQLGQGVVDEQFF
TRBV2 CASSESPGDPTDTQYF
TRBV10-3 CAISESVGTGELFF
TRBV5-6 CASSLRTDPGRQPQHF
TRBV4-2 CASSQDRRQGDFAGELFF
TRBV7-8 CASSPLGHRDQPQHF
TRBV29-1 CSVAGLAGAAYEQYF
TRBV19 CASSKGFKYEQFF
TRBV5-1 CASSLVALQLSNYGYTF
TRBV6-1 CAGSVDHGTEAFF
TRBV29-1 CSSRDRLMETQYF
TRBV11-3 CASSFDRDPGRRYGYTF
TRBV2 CASSHRTSGSNEQFF
TRBV6-5 CASSPGMASSYNEQFF
TRBV2 CASSDPRNTDTQYF
TRBV13 CASSLGLDLRGENTEAFF
TRBV18 CASSTAGYGYTF
TRBV12-3/TRBV12-4 CASSASGGPDTRYF
TRBV27 CASSFLSSGSRGEQYF
TRBV6-2/TRBV6-3 CASKDEKLFF
TRBV7-6 CASSLTSRTQYF
TRBV4-1 CASSTRGIGEQFF
TRBV5-4 CASSVGPNTYEQYF
TRBV5-1 CASSLVQGARGLPYEQFF
TRBV7-3 CASSLRTDQPQHF
TRBV4-1 CASSRTSGKIPDTQYF
TRBV28 CASSLRGTAKNIQYF
TRBV3-1 CASSQAPGEAKNIQYF
TRBV28 CASSLGFRGEGYTF
TRBV7-8 CASSVRLLAGVRETQYF
TRBV6-1 CASTDGTGGMYGYTF
TRBV15 CATSRAGTRGTGELFF
TRBV27 CASSLIGGVENEQYF
TRBV3-1 CASSQDRAGALNNEQFF
TRBV29-1 CSVTGSHYGYTF
TRBV11-3 CASRPGQGNDEQYF
TRBV7-2 CASSLLTSWNEQFF
TRBV7-2 CASKLILESGELFF
TRBV2 CASRQGAGYDQPQHF
TRBV27 CASSPPIDIPTERGYYGYTF
TRBV12-3/TRBV12-4 CASSDRIGNIQYF
TRBV10-3 CAISLQPGLPGEQYF
TRBV20-1 CSARGQGDKAKNIQYF
TRBV3-1 CASSLNGPEAGETQYF
TRBV7-2 CASSVNRGITDTQYF
TRBV7-9 CAVNRAGSYEQYF
TRBV10-2 CASSNLLGQLYGYTF
TRBV12-3/TRBV12-4 CASSLALSTQYF
TRBV6-1 CASSEWLDPYEQYF
TRBV28 CASSSNPYYEQYF